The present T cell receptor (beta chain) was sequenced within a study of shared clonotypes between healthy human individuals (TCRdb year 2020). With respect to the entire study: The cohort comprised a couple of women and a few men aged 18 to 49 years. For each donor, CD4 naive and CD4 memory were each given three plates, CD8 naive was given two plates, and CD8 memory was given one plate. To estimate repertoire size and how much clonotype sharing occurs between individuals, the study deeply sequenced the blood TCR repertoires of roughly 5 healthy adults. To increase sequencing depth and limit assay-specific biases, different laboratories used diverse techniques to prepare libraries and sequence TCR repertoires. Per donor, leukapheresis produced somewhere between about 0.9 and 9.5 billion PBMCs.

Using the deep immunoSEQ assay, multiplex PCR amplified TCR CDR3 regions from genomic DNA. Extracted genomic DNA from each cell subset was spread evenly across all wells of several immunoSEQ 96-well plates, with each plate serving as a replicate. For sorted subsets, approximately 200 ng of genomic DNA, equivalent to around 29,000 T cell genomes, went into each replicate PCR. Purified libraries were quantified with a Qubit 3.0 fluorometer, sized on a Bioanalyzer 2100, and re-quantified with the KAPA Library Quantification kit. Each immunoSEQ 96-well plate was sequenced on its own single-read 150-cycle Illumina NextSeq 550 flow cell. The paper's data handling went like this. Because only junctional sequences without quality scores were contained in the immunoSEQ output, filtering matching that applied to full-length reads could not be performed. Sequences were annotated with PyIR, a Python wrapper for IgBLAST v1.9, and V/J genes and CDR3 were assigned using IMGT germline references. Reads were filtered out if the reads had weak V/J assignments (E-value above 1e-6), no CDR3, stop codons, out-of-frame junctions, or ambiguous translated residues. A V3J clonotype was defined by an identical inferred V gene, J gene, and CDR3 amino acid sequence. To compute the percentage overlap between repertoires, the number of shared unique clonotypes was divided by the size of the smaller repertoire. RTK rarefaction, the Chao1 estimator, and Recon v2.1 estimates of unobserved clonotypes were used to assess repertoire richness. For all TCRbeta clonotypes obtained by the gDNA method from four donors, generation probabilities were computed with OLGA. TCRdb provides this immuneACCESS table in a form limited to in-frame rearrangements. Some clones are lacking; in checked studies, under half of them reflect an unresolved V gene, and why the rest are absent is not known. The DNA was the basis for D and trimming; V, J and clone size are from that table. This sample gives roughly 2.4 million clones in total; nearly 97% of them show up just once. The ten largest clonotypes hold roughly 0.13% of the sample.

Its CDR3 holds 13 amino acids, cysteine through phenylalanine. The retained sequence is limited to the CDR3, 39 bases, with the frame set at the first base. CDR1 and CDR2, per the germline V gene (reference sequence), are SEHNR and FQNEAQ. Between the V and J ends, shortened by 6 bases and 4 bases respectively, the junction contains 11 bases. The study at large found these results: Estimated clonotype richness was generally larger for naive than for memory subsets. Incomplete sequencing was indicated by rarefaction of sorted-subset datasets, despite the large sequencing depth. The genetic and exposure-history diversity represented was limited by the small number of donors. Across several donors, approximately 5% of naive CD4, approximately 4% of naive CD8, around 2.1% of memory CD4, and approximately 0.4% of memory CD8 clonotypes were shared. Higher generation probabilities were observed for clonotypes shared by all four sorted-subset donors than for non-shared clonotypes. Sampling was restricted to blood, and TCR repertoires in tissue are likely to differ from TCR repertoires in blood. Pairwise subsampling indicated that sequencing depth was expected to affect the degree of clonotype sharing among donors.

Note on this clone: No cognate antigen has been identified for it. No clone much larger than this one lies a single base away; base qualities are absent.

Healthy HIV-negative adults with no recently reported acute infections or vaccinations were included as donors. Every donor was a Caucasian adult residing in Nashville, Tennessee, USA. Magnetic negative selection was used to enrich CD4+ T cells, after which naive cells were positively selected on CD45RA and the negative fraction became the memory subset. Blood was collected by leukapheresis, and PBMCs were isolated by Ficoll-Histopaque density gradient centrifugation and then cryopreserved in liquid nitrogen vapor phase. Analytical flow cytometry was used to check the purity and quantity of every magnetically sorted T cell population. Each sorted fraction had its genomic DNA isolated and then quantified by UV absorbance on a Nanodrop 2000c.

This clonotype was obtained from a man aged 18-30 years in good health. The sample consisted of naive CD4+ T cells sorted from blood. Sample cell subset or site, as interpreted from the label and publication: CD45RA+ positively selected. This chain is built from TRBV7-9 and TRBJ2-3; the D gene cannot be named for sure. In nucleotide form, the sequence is TGTGCCAGCAGTTCCATTACTGCAGATACGCAGTATTTT. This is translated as CASSSITADTQYF.